These 18 T cell receptor beta chains share one sample of origin, sequenced in a study of blood T cell repertoires in COVID-19. Using immunoSEQ multiplex PCR, the repertoire was profiled, and TCRdb retains in-frame clones only, with some absent. The data contain about 34,000 clones, about 74% of them singletons. Sequencing was done on a sample of peripheral blood. All receptors come from a human donor in a cohort sampled during active COVID-19.

This rearrangement joins TRBV5-1 to TRBJ2-7; TRBD2 matches 8 bases. Trimming at V came to 6 bases and at J to 7 bases, leaving 9 bases not matched to a gene. The germline gives CDR1 SGHRS, CDR2 YFSETQ. The CDR3 runs to 13 residues. This CDR3 is CASTPRGVGEQYF. The DNA for the CDR3 is TGCGCCAGCACCCCGCGGGGGGTGGGAGAGCAGTACTTC. Full variable domain (rest looked up from reference TRBV5-1 and TRBJ2-7): KAGVTQTPRYLIKTRGQQVTLSCSPISGHRSVSWYQQTPGQGLQFLFEYFSETQRNKGNFPGRFSGRQFSNSRSEMNVSTLELGDSALYLCASTPRGVGEQYFGPGTRLTVT.

The chain links TRBV27 to TRBJ1-5, with D hard to call. Trimming took 2 bases from V and 3 from J, leaving 8 bases between them. The CDR3 is 14 amino acids. Germline CDR1 is MNHEY and CDR2 is SMNVEV (reference sequence). The CDR3 bases are TGTGCCAGCAGTTTAAACATATACAATCAGCCCCAGCATTTT. Residues: CASSLNIYNQPQHF.

This clone has only one observation. The chain couples TRBV7-6 to TRBJ2-5, with 8 bases fitting TRBD1. V lost 3 bases and J lost 1; bases outside the gene matches: 4. CDR3 length: 15 amino acids. Germline assignment: CDR1 SGHVS and CDR2 FNYEAQ. The CDR3 reads CASSFSGQGQETQYF. The DNA for the CDR3 is TGTGCCAGCAGCTTTTCCGGACAGGGCCAAGAGACCCAGTACTTC.

The chain combines TRBV28 with TRBJ1-1; 9 bases are a match to TRBD1. This CDR3 has 13 residues. The ends lost 5 bases at V and 5 bases at J; junction bases unmatched: 3. Per the germline V gene, CDR1 is MDHEN and CDR2 is SYDVKM. CDR3 sequence reads: CASSRDRVTEAFF. The DNA for the CDR3 is TGTGCCAGCAGTCGGGACAGGGTGACTGAAGCTTTCTTT.

The V and J genes are TRBV6-6 and TRBJ1-2; no firm D call. The V and J ends lost 3 bases and 7 bases respectively, with 15 bases between them. CDR1 MNHNY and CDR2 SVGAGI come from the germline V gene (reference sequence). This CDR3 region has 14 residues. CDR3 loop: CASSYVGAAAGYTF. The CDR3 nucleotides read TGTGCCAGCAGTTATGTGGGCGCAGCGGCTGGCTACACCTTC.

The chain uses TRBV27 and TRBJ2-7; D gene unclear. Deletions cut 1 base from V and 2 bases from J, with 6 bases between. This CDR3 is built from 13 residues. In germline, CDR1 is MNHEY, CDR2 SMNVEV (reference sequence). The CDR3 DNA sequence: TGTGCCAGCAGTTTATTCCAGACCTACGAGCAGTACTTC. It yields the protein CASSLFQTYEQYF.

The V gene is TRBV30, the J gene TRBJ2-3, with TRBD2 matching over 8 bases. V lost 6 bases and J lost 1; bases outside the gene matches: 6. Germline CDR1 and CDR2: GTSNPN and SVGIG (reference sequence). CDR3 length equals 14 residues. CDR3 in amino acids: CACVKAGGTDTQYF. The CDR3 nucleotides read TGTGCCTGTGTCAAAGCGGGGGGCACAGATACGCAGTATTTT.

This chain joins TRBV7-2 and TRBJ2-2, with TRBD1 as a possible D gene (6 bases). Per germline, CDR1 SGHTA and CDR2 FQGNSA. Trimming cost V 1 base and J 2 bases, with 11 bases left between them. The CDR3 runs to 16 residues. In DNA form, the CDR3 reads TGTGCCAGCAGCTTAGGAGGGGGTTTCAACACCGGGGAGCTGTTTTTT. Translating it yields CASSLGGGFNTGELFF.

Here the CDR3 reads CASSEGPGGHSYEQYF. In nucleotides, the CDR3 is TGTGCCAGCAGTGAAGGGCCAGGGGGCCATTCCTACGAGCAGTACTTC. J is TRBJ2-7 and V is TRBV25-1; TRBD1 aligns across 8 bases. Germline values: CDR1 MGHDK, CDR2 SYGVNS. CDR3 length: 16 residues. With V trimmed by 2 bases and J by 1 base, 7 bases remained unmatched.

V is TRBV4-1 and J is TRBJ2-3, with 8 bases identical to TRBD2. Germline lookup yields CDR1 MGHRA and CDR2 YSYEKL. V lost 1 base and J lost 4; bases outside the gene matches: 13. The length of the CDR3 is 18 residues. CDR3 nucleotide sequence: TGCGCCAGCAGCCAAGTACTGAGCGGGGGAAGGTTAGCAGATACGCAGTATTTT. Amino acids: CASSQVLSGGRLADTQYF.

V usage is TRBV2 and J usage is TRBJ2-1; TRBD1 aligns across 8 bases. Per the germline V gene, CDR1 is SNHLY and CDR2 is FYNNEI. V lost 2 bases and J lost 9; bases outside the gene matches: 6. The length of the CDR3 is 14 residues. CDR3 DNA sequence: TGTGCCAGCAGTGAAACCAGGGGGCACGGTGAGCAGTTCTTC. It specifies CASSETRGHGEQFF.

The chain links TRBV5-4 to TRBJ2-7; 13 bases align to TRBD2. The CDR3 consists of 15 residues. Germline-derived CDR1 and CDR2 are SGHNT and YYREEE (reference sequence). J gave up 2 bases and V 4 bases, and 3 bases lay outside the gene matches. The CDR3: CASSLGLAGTYEQYF. The CDR3 DNA follows: TGTGCCAGCAGCCTGGGACTAGCGGGGACCTACGAGCAGTACTTC.

This clone is deemed medium-sized (0.01 to 0.1%). The chain couples TRBV11-2 to TRBJ2-3, with D uncertain. V was cut by 3 bases and J by 5 bases, with 6 bases left in between. This CDR3 has 12 amino acids. Germline loops: CDR1 SGHAT, CDR2 FQNNGV. CDR3 nucleotides: TGTGCCAGCAGCTTCCCCGGAGATACGCAGTATTTT. It specifies CASSFPGDTQYF.

The J gene is TRBJ1-2, the V gene TRBV6-5; D not certain. V was trimmed by 5 bases and J by 7 bases, leaving 17 bases between them. The germline V gene encodes CDR1 MNHEY and CDR2 SVGAGI. The CDR3 has 14 residues. The CDR3 sequence is CASSPREPTGGYTF. The CDR3, as DNA: TGTGCCAGCAGTCCGCGGGAGCCGACGGGTGGCTACACCTTC.

The rearrangement links TRBV28 to TRBJ2-1; weak D call: TRBD2 (6 bases). V was pared by 6 bases and J by 5 bases, with 20 bases between. The CDR3 runs 16 residues. Germline V lookup: CDR1 MDHEN, CDR2 SYDVKM. This chain's CDR3 is CASSPDHGGLNNEQFF. CDR3 bases: TGTGCCAGCAGCCCAGATCACGGGGGATTGAACAATGAGCAGTTCTTC.

The chain joins TRBV6-6 to TRBJ1-1; a possible D gene is TRBD1 (5 bases). Germline V gene data show CDR1 as MNHNY and CDR2 as SVGAGI (reference sequence). The CDR3 loop spans 14 amino acids. Trimming cost V 6 bases and J 6 bases, with 17 bases left between them. The CDR3 loop is CASRDTGKSAEAFF. CDR3 in DNA: TGTGCCAGCAGGGACACAGGAAAAAGCGCTGAAGCTTTCTTT.

The rearrangement joins TRBV27 to TRBJ2-7, with D possibly being TRBD1 (5 bases). The CDR3 covers 14 residues. Germline V CDR1 and CDR2: MNHEY, SMNVEV (reference sequence). V was cut by 6 bases and J by 5 bases, with 17 bases left in between. CDR3 protein: CASSLDSFGDEQYF. The CDR3 nucleotides are TGTGCCAGCAGCCTAGACAGTTTCGGTGACGAGCAGTACTTC.

V gene TRBV10-3 combines with J gene TRBJ1-1, with a weak D call TRBD1 (5 bases). Germline lookup yields CDR1 ENHRY and CDR2 SYGVKD. V lost 6 bases and J lost 6, with 17 bases in between. CDR3 length: 14 residues. DNA of the CDR3: TGTGCCATCAGGGGCCTCGGGGGAGGAGCTGAAGCTTTCTTT. The encoded protein is CAIRGLGGGAEAFF.